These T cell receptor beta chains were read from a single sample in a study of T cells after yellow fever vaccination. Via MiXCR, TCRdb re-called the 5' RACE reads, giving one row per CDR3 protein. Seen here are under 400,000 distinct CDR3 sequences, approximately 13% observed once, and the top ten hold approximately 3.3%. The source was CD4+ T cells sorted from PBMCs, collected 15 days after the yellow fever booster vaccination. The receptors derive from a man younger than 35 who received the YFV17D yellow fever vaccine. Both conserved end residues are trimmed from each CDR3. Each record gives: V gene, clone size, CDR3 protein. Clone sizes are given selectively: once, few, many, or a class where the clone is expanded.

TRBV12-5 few ASGWSPETQY
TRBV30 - AWTPRGDNQPQH
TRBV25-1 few ASSDRGISGANVLT
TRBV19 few ASSRAENSYNEQF
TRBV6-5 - ASSDALRGDNYGYT
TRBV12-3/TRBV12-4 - ASTRTGLAANEQF
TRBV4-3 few ASSQGRGYNSPLH
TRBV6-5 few ASNSEGEQF
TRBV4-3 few ASSQDDRGDRSYEQY
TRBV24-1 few ATRGQPQH
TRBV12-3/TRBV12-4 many ASSLHRGRETQY
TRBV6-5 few ASSDTGGAGNTIY
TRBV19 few ASSTGTGGTGELF
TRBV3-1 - ASSQDWGGGNQPQH
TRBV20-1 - SASNQGGLSTDTQY
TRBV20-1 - SAPTGFADQPQH
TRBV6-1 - ASIMLRSEAF
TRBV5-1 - ASSFFLGGSDTQY
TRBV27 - ASSLAGRRYGEQF
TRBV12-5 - ASGLRAPGQGGETPYEQY
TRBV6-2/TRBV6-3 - ASSSRQGGKY
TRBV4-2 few ASSQGQGGVTGELF
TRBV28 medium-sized ASRGQRETQY
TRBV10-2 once ASRERQGAGELF
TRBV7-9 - ASSPGGSTGNTIY
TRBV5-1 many ASSLGTPYEQY
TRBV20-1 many SAKDPGPLEAF
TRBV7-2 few ASSTHRETYEQY
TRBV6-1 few ASLISQSTDTQY
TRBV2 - ASSEDRVGTPLH
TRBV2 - ASRDTGTSEKLF
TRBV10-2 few ASSALWSGELF
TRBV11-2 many ASRDTSGTTYGYT
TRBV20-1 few SARLQGLDGYT
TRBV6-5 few ASRDSLGNTIY
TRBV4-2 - ASSQALVSGETQY
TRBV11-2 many ASSLRDTGELF
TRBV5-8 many ASRQGDLNRLAYEQY
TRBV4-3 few ASSQDSSPGGPQH
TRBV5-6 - ASSPGTGGSPLH
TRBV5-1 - ASSLAGGWRQPQH
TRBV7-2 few ASSPDRVTDTQY
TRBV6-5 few ASREWTGAMNTEAF
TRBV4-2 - ASSLTGIAGDNEQF
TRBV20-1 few SARSNYGYT
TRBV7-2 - ASSKSRDGGSGANVLT
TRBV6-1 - ASVFRANSPLH
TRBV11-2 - ASSGRGKEKLF
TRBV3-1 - ASRFGTGSSEQF
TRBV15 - ATSRDLLDGYT
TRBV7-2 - ASSLNQNGYT
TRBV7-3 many ASSDRGGGTDTQY
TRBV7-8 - ASSPKRTGSTKNIQY
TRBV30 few AWSPGQRGYT